The clone carrying this T cell receptor beta chain has at least ten counts. The antigen remains unidentified. This entry comes from a study of Graves' ophthalmopathy and Graves' hyperthyroidism. The TCR beta CDR3 regions underwent amplification from RNA transcripts. Second-round multiplex PCR came after first-round RT-PCR with HTBI primers. TCRdb ran MiXCR on the multiplex PCR reads and lists one entry per CDR3 protein. This sample has around 1.1 million distinct CDR3 sequences, with about 35% found just once. Germline CDR1 reads LNHNV; CDR2 reads YYDKDF (reference sequence). CDR3 length: 12 residues. V dropped 9 bases and J dropped 9; count of bases not matched to a gene: 5. Newly diagnosed, the hyperthyroidism patients had under 2 months' duration and were aged 18 to 65. Clinical symptoms, serum thyroxine, TRAb, thyroid ultrasound and orbital computed tomography formed the basis of diagnosis. Whole-study findings and limits: Most expanded thyroid clonotypes above 0.001 frequency also appeared in blood.

This chain joins TRBV15 and TRBJ1-6, with 7 nucleotides matching TRBD1. The sequenced sample was peripheral blood or thyroid tissue (not recorded which). This TCR was recovered from an adult man with Graves' hyperthyroidism. CDR3 in amino acids: CATRQGGSPLHF. The CDR3 DNA follows: TGTGCCACTCGACAGGGAGGTTCACCCCTCCACTTT.